The TCR beta chain under discussion was sequenced for a study of T cells in Graves' hyperthyroidism and ophthalmopathy (dated by TCRdb to about 2019). Background on the whole study: Peripheral blood samples were taken at initial diagnosis, before any treatment was given. The paper reports TCR Vbeta CDR3 sequencing of 130 to 150 peripheral blood samples: around 45 ophthalmopathy, roughly 80 hyperthyroidism and around 17 progressor patients. Prospective prediction of ophthalmopathy was tested in an independent validation cohort consisting of roughly 20 hyperthyroidism patients and more than 15 patients who later progressed to ophthalmopathy. The 90 to 100 discovery patients were randomly split 7:3 into training and test sets. Once sampling was done, hyperthyroidism patients were given methimazole at a starting dose of 30 mg daily, whereas ophthalmopathy patients were given high-dose intravenous methylprednisolone. In more than 5 Graves' hyperthyroidism patients, the study also compared T-cell repertoires from thyroid tissue with T-cell repertoires from blood. TCR V-J signatures able to tell the groups apart were searched for in a discovery cohort of some 97 patients, of whom fewer than 45 had Graves' ophthalmopathy and around 56 had stable Graves' hyperthyroidism. Study-level results and caveats: Blood samples also contained most of the expanded thyroid clonotypes (frequency above 0.001), which suggests that blood repertoires may reflect thyroid immune responses. In cross-validation, a model built on a 13 V-J signature told ophthalmopathy apart from stable hyperthyroidism with roughly 87% sensitivity and about 81% specificity, and in testing the same model reached 80%/75%. During validation, the model predicted progression to ophthalmopathy a median of about 6.5 months ahead of onset, with more than 60% sensitivity and about 75% specificity. No statistical method was used to fix the sample size in advance, and group allocation was not hidden from the investigators.

Including cysteine and phenylalanine, the CDR3 has 13 amino acids. The DNA shown is the 39-base CDR3, in frame from base 1. V is reduced by 6 bases and J by 6 bases, leaving a spacing of 12 bases between them. According to the germline V gene, CDR1 reads MNHNS and CDR2 reads SASEGT. Amplification of TCR beta CDR3 regions was carried out from RNA transcripts. For the first round of RT-PCR on the TCR CDR3, the HTBI primer set was used together with the Qiagen OneStep RT-PCR kit. Libraries were constructed in a second round of multiplex PCR, after which size selection and purification were performed. Libraries were sequenced paired-end with 100 bp reads on an Illumina HiSeq2000. Processing in the source paper ran as follows. SOAPnuke was used to process the raw data, with reads discarded if the reads contained adapters or uncalled bases, had a mean Phred below 15, or lacked an exact constant-primer or identifier match. High-quality paired reads were merged using COPE v1.2.5, and each unique nucleotide sequence was defined as a clonotype. MiTCR v1.1 was used to align the clonotypes against IMGT TRBV, TRBD and TRBJ reference segments. The analysis included only V-J combinations with a frequency above 0.0001, which together covered 99.2% of the repertoires. The TCS score was defined as the ratio of F50 (clonal expansion) to E x V (chaos), calculated using BLOSUM62-based TCRdist between CDR3 peptides within each V-J. Welch's t-statistics and random forest reduced roughly 540 V-J features to roughly 13, which were used in a naive Bayes classifier (R e1071). The similarity between thyroid and blood repertoires was quantified using the Morisita-Horn index. The public reads were reanalyzed by TCRdb: fastp trimming at Q25, MiXCR alignment, in-frame beta chains only. A single entry per CDR3 protein holds the most common genes and DNA from its merged rows. Here the V and J calls rest on TCRdb's processing, not on the authors' analysis. The sample table lists hundreds of thousands of distinct CDR3 sequences, 14% to 15% of them with a count of one. The ten largest make up around 4.1% of the sample.

This clonotype was counted ten times or more. Its cognate antigen has yet to be identified. There are no base qualities to consult, and no much larger clone falls within one base. Ophthalmopathy patients had moderately to severely active disease, Clinical Activity Score of at least 3, NOSPECS grade of at least 4, and duration under 3 months. Exclusion was applied to patients with uncontrolled infections, other autoimmune diseases, pregnancy or lactation. Diagnoses relied on clinical symptoms, serum thyroxine and TRAb, thyroid ultrasound and orbital computed tomography. Ficoll-Paque density gradient centrifugation was used to isolate PBMCs from around 9.1 ml of fresh peripheral blood. Total RNA was extracted using Trizol reagent, and RNA quality was assessed on an Agilent 2100 Bioanalyzer.

The clonotype was recovered from a middle-aged woman with Graves' ophthalmopathy. This chain is built from TRBV6-1 and TRBJ1-5; matching of 5 bases hints at TRBD1 as the D gene. The source material was blood. The CDR3 loop reads CASSPGFGQPQHF. The base sequence is TGTGCCAGCAGCCCAGGGTTCGGTCAGCCCCAGCATTTT.